The clone carrying this T cell receptor (beta chain) was counted between two and nine times. PCR was performed a second time for about 6 to 12 cycles using a sample-barcoded 5' primer and a J-beta primer mix. A single record per CDR3 protein comes from TCRdb applying MiXCR to the 5' RACE reads. The table records around 1,700,000 distinct CDR3 sequences, approximately 28% of them present only once. This record comes from a study of blood T cells in healthy people across ages. Trimming pared 5 bases from V and 8 bases from J, leaving 19 bases between. The CDR3 spans 15 residues. Germline V gene data show CDR1 as MNHEY and CDR2 as SVGEGT.

Specimen: blood. V is TRBV6-2 or TRBV6-3 and J is TRBJ2-1, with D hard to call. This TCR came from a woman in her 30s in good health. The CDR3 DNA sequence: TGTGCCAGCAGTACACTATCGCTCAAGAACGATGAGCAGTTCTTC. It codes for CASSTLSLKNDEQFF.